Each of the 12 T cell receptor beta chains below was sequenced from the same sample in a study of blood T cells in healthy people across ages. With a J-beta primer mix and a sample-barcoded 5' primer, a second PCR ran about 6 to 11 cycles. In TCRdb, the 5' RACE reads were re-called with MiXCR into one record per CDR3 protein. The sample holds 2 million or so distinct CDR3 sequences, just under 50% seen once. The sequenced sample consisted of blood. The receptors shown here come from a woman in her forties in good health.

Here the CDR3 reads CASSFPAGIAGTQYF. CDR3 bases: TGTGCCAGCAGTTTCCCAGCGGGGATAGCCGGGACGCAGTATTTT. The gene calls are TRBV27 and TRBJ2-3; TRBD2 matches at 7 bases. Germline V lookup: CDR1 MNHEY, CDR2 SMNVEV (reference sequence). CDR3 length: 15 amino acids. V lost 3 bases, J lost 9 bases, and 12 bases stayed unmatched.

This clonotype was seen a handful of times. CDR3 DNA sequence: TGTGCCAGCAGTTCTCGAGGGTCCCAGTATTTT. Residues: CASSSRGSQYF. The chain recombines TRBV12-3 or TRBV12-4 with TRBJ2-3, with a tentative D call TRBD2 (5 bases). This CDR3 is 11 amino acids long. V was trimmed by 4 bases and J by 12 bases, leaving 11 bases between them.

This clonotype was seen only once. This rearrangement joins TRBV27 to TRBJ1-1; 12 nucleotides align to TRBD1. Germline trimming cut 2 bases from V and 5 bases from J; bases unmatched to any gene: 15. CDR1 and CDR2 (germline): MNHEY, SMNVEV (reference sequence). The CDR3 totals 19 residues. CDR3 protein: CASSLAEPGQGARETEAFF. The CDR3 nucleotides are TGTGCCAGCAGTTTAGCCGAACCGGGACAGGGGGCTCGAGAGACTGAAGCTTTCTTT.

This chain connects TRBV2 to TRBJ2-5, with 11 positions matching TRBD2. The V and J ends lost 4 bases and 5 bases, in that order; junction bases with no gene match: 6. Germline CDR1 SNHLY, CDR2 FYNNEI. The CDR3 is 15 amino acids. Written as DNA, the CDR3 is TGTGCCAGCAGTGTGCTAGCGGGGGGTAGTGAGACCCAGTACTTC. This sequence encodes CASSVLAGGSETQYF.

The chain employs TRBV4-3 and TRBJ1-4, with D perhaps matching TRBD1 (5 bases). The V and J ends lost 0 bases and 0 bases respectively, with 17 bases between them. The CDR3 extends over 19 amino acids. Per germline, CDR1 LGHNA and CDR2 YSLEER. CDR3 sequence (DNA): TGCGCCAGCAGCCAAGATAGGGCCAGGGCCTCCTCAACTAATGAAAAACTGTTTTTT. It encodes CASSQDRARASSTNEKLFF.

The rearrangement joins TRBV6-5 to TRBJ1-2; possible D gene TRBD1, 5 bases. V lost 3 bases, J lost 8 bases, and 16 bases lay in between. Germline-derived CDR1 and CDR2 are MNHEY and SVGAGI. The CDR3 length is 14 residues. The CDR3, as DNA: TGTGCCAGCAGTTATTCGGGACTACGGGCGGGCTACACCTTC. As protein: CASSYSGLRAGYTF.

The gene calls are TRBV6-5 and TRBJ2-1, with D maybe TRBD1 (5 bases). V was clipped by 2 bases and J by 0 bases, with 14 bases between them. CDR1 and CDR2 from the germline V gene are MNHEY and SVGAGI. The CDR3 sequence is 17 residues long. CDR3 region: CASSYVDTTRSYNEQFF. The CDR3 region has the DNA TGTGCCAGCAGTTACGTGGACACCACCCGCTCCTACAATGAGCAGTTCTTC.

The chain is built from TRBV27 and TRBJ2-7; D may be TRBD1 or TRBD2 (5 bases each). The germline V gene encodes CDR1 MNHEY and CDR2 SMNVEV (reference sequence). The CDR3 has 14 residues. The ends were cut back, 5 bases at V and 2 bases at J, with 13 bases in the middle. The CDR3 bases are TGTGCCAGCAGTGTCCGGGACGGAACCTACGAGCAGTACTTC. It specifies CASSVRDGTYEQYF.

This clonotype was detected a few times. This chain uses TRBV7-2 with TRBJ2-7; 7 nucleotides align to TRBD1. Germline-derived CDR1 and CDR2 are SGHTA and FQGNSA. V lost 8 bases to trimming and J lost 5 bases; unmatched junction nucleotides: 15. The CDR3 covers 15 residues. The CDR3: CASSQRVHRGDEQYF. The CDR3 region has the DNA TGTGCCAGCTCCCAAAGAGTTCACAGGGGCGACGAGCAGTACTTC.

About this clonotype: A clone one base away is much larger, so this may be a read error. This rearrangement joins TRBV29-1 to TRBJ2-3; TRBD1 aligns across 8 bases. The CDR3 consists of 14 residues. Germline CDR1 SQVTM, CDR2 ANQGSEA. V lost 7 bases to trimming and J lost 2 bases; unmatched junction nucleotides: 8. The CDR3 region has the DNA TGCAGCGCCCTCAGACAGGGGTCCACAGATACGCAGTATTTT. Protein sequence: CSALRQGSTDTQYF.

The genes are TRBV4-3 and TRBJ2-1, with D possibly TRBD2 on 7 matching bases. Germline CDR1 LGHNA, CDR2 YSLEER. The CDR3 spans 16 residues. Deletions cut 0 bases from V and 7 bases from J, with 16 bases between. CDR3 protein: CASSQEEGGPKNEQFF. The CDR3 DNA is TGCGCCAGCAGCCAAGAGGAGGGGGGGCCTAAGAATGAGCAGTTCTTC.

The J gene is TRBJ2-5, the V gene TRBV2; 7 bases agree with TRBD1. Germline V gene sequence: CDR1 SNHLY, CDR2 FYNNEI. The CDR3 extends over 14 amino acids. Germline trimming cut 10 bases from V and 0 bases from J; bases unmatched to any gene: 8. CDR3 amino acids: CATDRQGNQETQYF. CDR3 sequence (DNA): TGTGCCACCGACAGACAGGGAAACCAAGAGACCCAGTACTTC. Together with reference TRBV2 and TRBJ2-5, the CDR3 gives the full variable domain: EPEVTQTPSHQVTQMGQEVILRCVPISNHLYFYWYRQILGQKVEFLVSFYNNEISEKSEIFDDQFSVERPDGSNFTLKIRSTKLEDSAMYFCATDRQGNQETQYFGPGTRLLVL.